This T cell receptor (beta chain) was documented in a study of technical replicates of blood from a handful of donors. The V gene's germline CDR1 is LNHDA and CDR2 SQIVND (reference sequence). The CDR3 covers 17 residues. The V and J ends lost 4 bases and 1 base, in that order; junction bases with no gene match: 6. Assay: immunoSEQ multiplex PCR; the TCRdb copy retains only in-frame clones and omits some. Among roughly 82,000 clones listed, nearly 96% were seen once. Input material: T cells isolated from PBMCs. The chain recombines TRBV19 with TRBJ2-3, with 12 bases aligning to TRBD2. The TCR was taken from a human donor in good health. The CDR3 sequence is CASSTVLAGGGTDTQYF. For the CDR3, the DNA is TGTGCCAGTAGTACCGTTCTAGCGGGAGGGGGCACAGATACGCAGTATTTT.